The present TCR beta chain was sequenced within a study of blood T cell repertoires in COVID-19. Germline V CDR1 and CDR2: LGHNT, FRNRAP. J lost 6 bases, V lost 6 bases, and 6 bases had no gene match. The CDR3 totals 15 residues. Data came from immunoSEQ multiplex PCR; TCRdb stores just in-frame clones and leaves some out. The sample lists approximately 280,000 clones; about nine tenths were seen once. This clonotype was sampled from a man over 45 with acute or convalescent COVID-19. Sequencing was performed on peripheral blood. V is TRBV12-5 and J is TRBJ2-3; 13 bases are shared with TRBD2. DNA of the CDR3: TGTGCTAGTGGGACTAGCGGGGGGCCGGGGGATACGCAGTATTTT. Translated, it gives CASGTSGGPGDTQYF.